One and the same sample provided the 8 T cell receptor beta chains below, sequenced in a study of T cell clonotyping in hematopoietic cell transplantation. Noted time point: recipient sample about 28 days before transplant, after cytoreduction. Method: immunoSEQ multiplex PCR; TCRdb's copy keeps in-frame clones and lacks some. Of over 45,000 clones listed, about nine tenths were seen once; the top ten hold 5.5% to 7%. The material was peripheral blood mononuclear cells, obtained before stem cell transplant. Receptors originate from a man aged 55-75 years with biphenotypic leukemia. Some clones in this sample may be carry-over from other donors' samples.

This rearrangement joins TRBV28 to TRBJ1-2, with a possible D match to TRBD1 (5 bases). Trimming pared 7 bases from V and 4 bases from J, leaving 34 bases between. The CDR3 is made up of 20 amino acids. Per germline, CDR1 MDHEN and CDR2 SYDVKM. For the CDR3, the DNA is TGTGCCAGCACAGGGCACGATTTGGGGCAGAGGGCTGACTACTTCTATGGCTACACCTTC. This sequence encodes CASTGHDLGQRADYFYGYTF.

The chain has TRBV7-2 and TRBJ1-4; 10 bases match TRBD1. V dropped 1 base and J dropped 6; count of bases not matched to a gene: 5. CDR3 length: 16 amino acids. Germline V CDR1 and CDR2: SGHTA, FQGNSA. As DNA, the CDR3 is TGTGCCAGCAGCTTAGATGGTGGGACAGGGGATGAAAAACTGTTTTTT. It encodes CASSLDGGTGDEKLFF.

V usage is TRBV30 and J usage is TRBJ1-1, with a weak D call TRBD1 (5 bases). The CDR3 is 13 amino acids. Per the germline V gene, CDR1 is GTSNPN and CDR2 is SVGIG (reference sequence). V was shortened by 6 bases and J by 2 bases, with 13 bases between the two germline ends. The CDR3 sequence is CACYDRGNTEAFF. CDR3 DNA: TGTGCCTGCTATGATAGGGGAAACACTGAAGCTTTCTTT.

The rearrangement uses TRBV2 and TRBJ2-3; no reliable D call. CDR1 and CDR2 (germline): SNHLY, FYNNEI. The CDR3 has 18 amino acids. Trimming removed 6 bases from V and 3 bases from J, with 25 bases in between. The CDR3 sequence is CASRLDLFRTRMTDTQYF. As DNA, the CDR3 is TGTGCCAGCAGGCTCGACCTTTTCAGGACCCGGATGACAGATACGCAGTATTTT.

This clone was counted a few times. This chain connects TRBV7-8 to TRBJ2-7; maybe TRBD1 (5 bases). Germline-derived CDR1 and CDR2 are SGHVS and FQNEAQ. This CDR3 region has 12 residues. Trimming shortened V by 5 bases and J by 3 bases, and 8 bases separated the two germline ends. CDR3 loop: CASSLGVYEQYF. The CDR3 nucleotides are TGTGCCAGCAGCCTAGGGGTCTACGAGCAGTACTTC.

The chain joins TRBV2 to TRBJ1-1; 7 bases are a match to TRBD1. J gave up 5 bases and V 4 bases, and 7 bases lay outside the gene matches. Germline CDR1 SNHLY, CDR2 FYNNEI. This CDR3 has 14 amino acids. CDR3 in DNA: TGTGCCAGCAGTGCGACAGGGAGGGAGACTGAAGCTTTCTTT. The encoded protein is CASSATGRETEAFF.

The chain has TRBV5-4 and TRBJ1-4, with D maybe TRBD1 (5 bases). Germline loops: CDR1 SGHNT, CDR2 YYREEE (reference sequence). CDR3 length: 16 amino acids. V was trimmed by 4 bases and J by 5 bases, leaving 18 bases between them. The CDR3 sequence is CASSRQGDERNEKLFF. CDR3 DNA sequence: TGTGCCAGCAGCCGCCAAGGGGACGAGCGAAATGAAAAACTGTTTTTT.

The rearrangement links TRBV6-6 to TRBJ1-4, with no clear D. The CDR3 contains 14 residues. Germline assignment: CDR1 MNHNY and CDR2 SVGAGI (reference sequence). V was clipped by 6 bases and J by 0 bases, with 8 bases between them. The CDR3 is CASRPSATNEKLFF. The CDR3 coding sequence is TGTGCCAGCAGACCATCCGCAACTAATGAAAAACTGTTTTTT.